Each of the 22 T cell receptor beta chains below was sequenced from the same sample in a study of shared T cell receptors in the human thymus. The assay was immunoSEQ multiplex PCR, and TCRdb's table has in-frame clones only and misses some. Of 650,000 to 950,000 clones listed, approximately 83% are singletons. This sample was shared with a second study, whose subject was human thymus T cells.

The sequencing sample was made of thymocytes. The receptors shown here come from a girl under two years old with a congenital heart defect.

The rearrangement uses TRBV14 and TRBJ2-2, with D tentatively TRBD1 (6 bases). The germline V gene has CDR1 SGHDN and CDR2 FVKESK. The V and J ends lost 4 bases and 4 bases respectively, with 13 bases between them. The CDR3 contains 15 residues. The CDR3 DNA reads TGTGCCAGCAGCCCTCCGGGACAAGTCACCGGGGAGCTGTTTTTT. Protein: CASSPPGQVTGELFF.

This clone came up a few times. The J gene is TRBJ2-2, the V gene TRBV2, with TRBD2 as a possible D gene (6 bases). This CDR3 has 14 residues. Trimming shortened V by 5 bases and J by 8 bases, and 15 bases separated the two germline ends. The V gene's germline CDR1 is SNHLY and CDR2 FYNNEI. CDR3 nucleotide sequence: TGTGCCAGCAGTCCCGGGAGTTCAACGGGGGAGCTGTTTTTT. Residues: CASSPGSSTGELFF.

Here the CDR3 reads CASSEMFLVVETQYF. The CDR3 region has the DNA TGTGCCAGCAGTGAAATGTTCCTGGTAGTGGAGACCCAGTACTTC. The V call is TRBV6-1, the J call TRBJ2-5, with D hard to call. The CDR3 runs 15 residues. The V gene's germline CDR1 is MNHNS and CDR2 SASEGT. Trimming shortened V by 2 bases and J by 5 bases, and 15 bases separated the two germline ends.

A few counts support this clone. The chain is built from TRBV5-4 and TRBJ1-2; D possibly corresponds to TRBD1 (6 bases). V was clipped by 2 bases and J by 2 bases, with 13 bases between them. The CDR3 runs to 15 residues. Germline values: CDR1 SGHNT, CDR2 YYREEE (reference sequence). CDR3 sequence: CASSLWGGTNYGYTF. The DNA of the CDR3 is TGTGCCAGCAGCTTATGGGGGGGCACCAACTATGGCTACACCTTC.

This chain links TRBV14 with TRBJ1-3; D is perhaps TRBD1 (5 bases). This CDR3 comprises 19 residues. In germline, CDR1 is SGHDN, CDR2 FVKESK. Trimming left V 4 bases short and J 4 bases short, with 26 bases between. The DNA of the CDR3 is TGTGCCAGCAGCCGAACGACATCTCCAGGGCCTAAGGGAGGAAACACCATATATTTT. Amino acids: CASSRTTSPGPKGGNTIYF.

The V call is TRBV5-1, the J call TRBJ2-2; no clear D gene. Trimming removed 0 bases at V and 0 bases at J, with 6 bases between. The CDR3 runs 15 residues. Germline V CDR1 and CDR2: SGHRS, YFSETQ. CDR3 residues: CASSLDIANTGELFF. The CDR3 DNA sequence: TGCGCCAGCAGCTTGGACATTGCGAACACCGGGGAGCTGTTTTTT. The full variable domain, in which reference TRBV5-1 and TRBJ2-2 provide the parts outside the CDR3, is KAGVTQTPRYLIKTRGQQVTLSCSPISGHRSVSWYQQTPGQGLQFLFEYFSETQRNKGNFPGRFSGRQFSNSRSEMNVSTLELGDSALYLCASSLDIANTGELFFGEGSRLTVL.

The gene calls are TRBV13 and TRBJ2-7; D may be TRBD1 (6 bases). The V gene lost 3 bases and the J gene lost 4 bases, with 16 bases spanning the gap. This CDR3 comprises 15 residues. Germline CDR1 reads PRHDT; CDR2 reads FYEKMQ (reference sequence). CDR3 bases: TGTGCCAGCAGCTTCCGAGGACAGACTCCTTACGAGCAGTACTTC. Translation: CASSFRGQTPYEQYF. Full variable domain (remainder filled in from reference TRBV13 and TRBJ2-7): AAGVIQSPRHLIKEKRETATLKCYPIPRHDTVYWYQQGPGQDPQFLISFYEKMQSDKGSIPDRFSAQQFSDYHSELNMSSLELGDSALYFCASSFRGQTPYEQYFGPGTRLTVT.

The V gene is TRBV27, the J gene TRBJ2-7, with TRBD2 identical over 8 bases. Looked up from germline, CDR1 is MNHEY and CDR2 is SMNVEV (reference sequence). J lost 1 base, V lost 3 bases, and 2 bases had no gene match. The CDR3 is 14 residues long. CDR3 sequence reads: CASSFGGGSYEQYF. CDR3 bases: TGTGCCAGCAGTTTCGGCGGGGGGTCCTACGAGCAGTACTTC.

This chain connects TRBV5-1 to TRBJ2-1; no reliable D call. The CDR3 has 12 residues. The V and J ends lost 2 bases and 7 bases respectively, with 7 bases between them. CDR1 and CDR2 (germline): SGHRS, YFSETQ. CDR3 residues: CASSFGRNEQFF. In DNA, the CDR3 is TGCGCCAGCAGCTTTGGCCGAAATGAGCAGTTCTTC.

The V call is TRBV19, the J call TRBJ1-3, with D perhaps matching TRBD1 (6 bases). The CDR3 spans 15 residues. V was trimmed by 8 bases and J by 5 bases, leaving 19 bases between them. CDR1 and CDR2 from the germline V gene are LNHDA and SQIVND (reference sequence). CDR3 in DNA: TGTGCCAGTGCCCGCAGGGGATGGCCAAGAAACACCATATATTTT. Translated: CASARRGWPRNTIYF.

The CDR3 spells CASTHKGWRGATPSDNEQFF. The CDR3 coding sequence is TGTGCCAGCACCCACAAGGGTTGGCGGGGGGCGACTCCGTCCGACAATGAGCAGTTCTTC. The rearrangement uses TRBV7-3 and TRBJ2-1, with 8 bases fitting TRBD2. The germline V gene has CDR1 SGHTA and CDR2 FQGTGA. The V segment lost 7 bases and the J segment 5 bases; nucleotides outside the gene matches: 25. CDR3 size: 20 residues.

The V gene is TRBV28, the J gene TRBJ2-6, with D unclear. CDR1 and CDR2 (germline): MDHEN, SYDVKM. The CDR3 is made up of 17 amino acids. Deletions cut 3 bases from V and 4 bases from J, with 16 bases between. The CDR3 DNA reads TGTGCCAGCAGTTTTGGCACAAACCCTGAAGGGGCCAACGTCCTGACTTTC. This encodes CASSFGTNPEGANVLTF.

The gene calls are TRBV7-2 and TRBJ2-2, with D tentatively TRBD2 (6 bases). The germline CDR1 and CDR2 sequences are SGHTA and FQGNSA. The CDR3 is made up of 17 amino acids. V gave up 0 bases and J gave up 0 bases, with 11 bases separating them. CDR3 protein: CASSLAKRVTNTGELFF. The CDR3, as DNA: TGTGCCAGCAGCTTAGCGAAGCGGGTTACGAACACCGGGGAGCTGTTTTTT.

The chain uses TRBV4-3 and TRBJ2-1; the match to TRBD1 covers 9 bases. After removal of 0 bases from V and 8 bases from J, the junction contained 8 bases not matched to a gene. Looked up from germline, CDR1 is LGHNA and CDR2 is YSLEER. The CDR3 length is 16 residues. CDR3 in amino acids: CASSQDPGQGCHEQFF. In DNA form, the CDR3 reads TGCGCCAGCAGCCAAGACCCCGGACAGGGGTGTCATGAGCAGTTCTTC.

The chain joins TRBV6-5 to TRBJ1-4, with 7 bases that match TRBD1. The CDR3 is made up of 14 amino acids. Germline V lookup: CDR1 MNHEY, CDR2 SVGAGI. The trim removed 10 bases at V and 4 bases at J, leaving 9 bases unmatched. For the CDR3, the DNA is TGTGCCAAACCGCCGGGACAGCATAATGAAAAACTGTTTTTT. Protein sequence: CAKPPGQHNEKLFF.

V and J are TRBV27 and TRBJ2-7; TRBD2 agrees at 11 bases. The CDR3 has 16 residues. With 5 bases clipped from V and 0 bases from J, the junction kept 6 bases outside the gene matches. The V gene's germline CDR1 is MNHEY and CDR2 SMNVEV (reference sequence). CDR3 bases: TGTGCCAGCAGTCCCCGGACTAGCGGGCCCTCCTACGAGCAGTACTTC. Its protein product is CASSPRTSGPSYEQYF.

The chain has TRBV2 and TRBJ1-5, with 7 positions matching TRBD1. The CDR3 covers 13 residues. Looked up from germline, CDR1 is SNHLY and CDR2 is FYNNEI. V dropped 4 bases and J dropped 7; count of bases not matched to a gene: 4. The CDR3 spells CASSGQGGQPQHF. The CDR3 DNA follows: TGTGCCAGCAGTGGACAAGGGGGCCAGCCCCAGCATTTT. The whole variable domain, filled in from reference TRBV2 and TRBJ1-5, reads EPEVTQTPSHQVTQMGQEVILRCVPISNHLYFYWYRQILGQKVEFLVSFYNNEISEKSEIFDDQFSVERPDGSNFTLKIRSTKLEDSAMYFCASSGQGGQPQHFGDGTRLSIL.

This chain connects TRBV5-1 to TRBJ1-1; 7 nucleotides agree with TRBD1. The ends lost 0 bases at V and 1 base at J; junction bases unmatched: 9. CDR3 length equals 17 residues. In germline, CDR1 is SGHRS, CDR2 YFSETQ. The CDR3 spells CASSLAWTGSKNTEAFF. The CDR3 coding sequence is TGCGCCAGCAGCTTGGCCTGGACAGGTTCCAAGAACACTGAAGCTTTCTTT.

In this sample, this clone turned up a few times. This chain uses TRBV5-1 with TRBJ2-7, with 7 bases matching TRBD1. V was clipped by 5 bases and J by 3 bases; unmatched bases: 5. This CDR3 comprises 13 residues. Germline loops: CDR1 SGHRS, CDR2 YFSETQ. The CDR3 region has the DNA TGCGCCAGCAGGGAGACAGGGAACTACGAGCAGTACTTC. This gives the protein CASRETGNYEQYF.

The chain employs TRBV19 and TRBJ2-1; D gene unclear. The CDR3 has 15 amino acids. The V end was cut by 3 bases, the J end by 3 bases, with 12 bases between. The V gene's germline CDR1 is LNHDA and CDR2 SQIVND (reference sequence). Here the CDR3 reads CASSMFTAGYNEQFF. The CDR3 DNA follows: TGTGCCAGTAGTATGTTTACAGCTGGCTACAATGAGCAGTTCTTC.

The V call is TRBV10-3, the J call TRBJ1-5; 9 bases line up with TRBD1. This CDR3 has 15 residues. Germline CDR1 ENHRY, CDR2 SYGVKD. J lost 5 bases, V lost 6 bases, and 8 bases had no gene match. DNA for the CDR3: TGTGCCATCAGCGCCCGGGACAGGGAGGATCAGCCCCAGCATTTT. It specifies CAISARDREDQPQHF.

The CDR3 reads CASGSTPGLGLYNEQFF. CDR3 sequence (DNA): TGTGCTAGTGGGTCCACTCCGGGACTAGGACTCTACAATGAGCAGTTCTTC. V usage is TRBV12-5 and J usage is TRBJ2-1; 8 bases are shared with TRBD2. This CDR3 region has 17 residues. V dropped 6 bases and J dropped 3; count of bases not matched to a gene: 13. Germline V gene sequence: CDR1 LGHNT, CDR2 FRNRAP.